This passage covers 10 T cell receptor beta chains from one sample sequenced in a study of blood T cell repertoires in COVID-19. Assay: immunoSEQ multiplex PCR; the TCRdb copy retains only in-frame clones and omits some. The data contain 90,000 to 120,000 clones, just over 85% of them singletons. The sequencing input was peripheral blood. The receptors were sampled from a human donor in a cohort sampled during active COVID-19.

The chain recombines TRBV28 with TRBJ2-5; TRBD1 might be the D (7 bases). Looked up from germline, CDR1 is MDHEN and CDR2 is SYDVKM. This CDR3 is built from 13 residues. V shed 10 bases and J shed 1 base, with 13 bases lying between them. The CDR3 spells CATAGTAQETQYF. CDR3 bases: TGTGCCACTGCGGGGACAGCCCAAGAGACCCAGTACTTC.

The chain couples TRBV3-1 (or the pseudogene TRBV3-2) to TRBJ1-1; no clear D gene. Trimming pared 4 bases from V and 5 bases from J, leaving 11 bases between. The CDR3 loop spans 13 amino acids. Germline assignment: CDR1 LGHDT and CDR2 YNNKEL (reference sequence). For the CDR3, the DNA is TGTGCCAGCAGCCGCCAGGTACGGACTGAAGCTTTCTTT. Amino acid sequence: CASSRQVRTEAFF.

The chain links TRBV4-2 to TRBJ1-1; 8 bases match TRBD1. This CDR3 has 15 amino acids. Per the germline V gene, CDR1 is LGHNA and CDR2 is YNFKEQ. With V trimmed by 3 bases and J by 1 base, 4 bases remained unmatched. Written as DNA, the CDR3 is TGTGCCAGCAGCCAGTTGACAGGGGAGAACACTGAAGCTTTCTTT. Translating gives CASSQLTGENTEAFF.

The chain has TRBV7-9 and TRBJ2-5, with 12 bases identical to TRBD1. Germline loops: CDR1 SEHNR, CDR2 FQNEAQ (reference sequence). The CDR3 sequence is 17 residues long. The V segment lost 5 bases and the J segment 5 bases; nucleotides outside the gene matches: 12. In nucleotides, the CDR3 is TGTGCCAGCAGCCCCAAGCCCGGGACAGGGGGCGCCGAGACCCAGTACTTC. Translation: CASSPKPGTGGAETQYF. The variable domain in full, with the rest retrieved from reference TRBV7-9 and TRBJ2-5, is DTGVSQNPRHKITKRGQNVTFRCDPISEHNRLYWYRQTLGQGPEFLTYFQNEAQLEKSRLLSDRFSAERPKGSFSTLEIQRTEQGDSAMYLCASSPKPGTGGAETQYFGPGTRLLVL.

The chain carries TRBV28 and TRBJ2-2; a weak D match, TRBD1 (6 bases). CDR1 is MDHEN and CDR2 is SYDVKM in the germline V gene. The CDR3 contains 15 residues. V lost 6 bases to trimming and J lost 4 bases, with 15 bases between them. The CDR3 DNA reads TGTGCCAGCAGGCCTACAGGGTTGAGCACCGGGGAGCTGTTTTTT. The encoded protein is CASRPTGLSTGELFF.

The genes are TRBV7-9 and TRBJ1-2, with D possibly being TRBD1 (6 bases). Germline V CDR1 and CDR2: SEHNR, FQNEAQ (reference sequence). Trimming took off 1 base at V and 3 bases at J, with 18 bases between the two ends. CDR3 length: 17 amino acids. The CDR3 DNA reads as TGTGCCAGCAGCTTAGAAACAGCAGGGGAGTTAGACTATGGCTACACCTTC. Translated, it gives CASSLETAGELDYGYTF. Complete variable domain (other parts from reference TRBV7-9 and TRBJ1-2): DTGVSQNPRHKITKRGQNVTFRCDPISEHNRLYWYRQTLGQGPEFLTYFQNEAQLEKSRLLSDRFSAERPKGSFSTLEIQRTEQGDSAMYLCASSLETAGELDYGYTFGSGTRLTVV.

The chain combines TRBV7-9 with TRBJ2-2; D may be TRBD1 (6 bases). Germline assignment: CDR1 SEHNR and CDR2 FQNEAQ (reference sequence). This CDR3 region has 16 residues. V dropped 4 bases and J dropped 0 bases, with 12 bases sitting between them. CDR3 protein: CASSSNRDTNTGELFF. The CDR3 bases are TGTGCCAGCAGCTCCAACAGGGATACGAACACCGGGGAGCTGTTTTTT.

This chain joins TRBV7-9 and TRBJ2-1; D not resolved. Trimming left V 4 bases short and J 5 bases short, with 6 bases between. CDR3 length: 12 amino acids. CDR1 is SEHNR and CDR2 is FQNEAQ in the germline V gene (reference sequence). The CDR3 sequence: CASSSYNNEQFF. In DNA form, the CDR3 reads TGTGCCAGCAGCTCGTATAACAATGAGCAGTTCTTC.

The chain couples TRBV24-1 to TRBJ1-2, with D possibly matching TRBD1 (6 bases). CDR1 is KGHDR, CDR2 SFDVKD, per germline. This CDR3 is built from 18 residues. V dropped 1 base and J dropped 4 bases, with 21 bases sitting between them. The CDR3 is CATSDFQQGPKCAYGYTF. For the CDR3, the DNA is TGTGCCACCAGTGATTTCCAACAGGGTCCAAAATGCGCCTATGGCTACACCTTC.

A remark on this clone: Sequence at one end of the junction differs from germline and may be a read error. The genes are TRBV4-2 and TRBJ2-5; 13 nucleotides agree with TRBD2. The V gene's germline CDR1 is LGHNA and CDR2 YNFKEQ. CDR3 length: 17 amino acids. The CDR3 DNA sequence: TGTGCCAGCAGCCAACTACTAGCGGGGGGGCCTAAAGAGGCCCAGTACTTC. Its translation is CASSQLLAGGPKEAQYF.